Listed below are T cell receptor beta chains from one sample, sequenced in a study of cytomegalovirus exposure and HLA in healthy donors. Assay: immunoSEQ multiplex PCR; the TCRdb copy retains only in-frame clones and omits some. The repertoire includes approximately 180,000 clones, over 65% of them detected once, and around 1.5% sits in the top ten. The sequencing input was PBMCs. The receptors come from a young woman in good health and CMV-seropositive. Each CDR3 is given with its conserved first and last residue. The D gene is left open where the match is weak.

TRBJ2-1 | TRBV6-1 | TRBD2 | CASSPSGLGYNEQFF
TRBJ2-7 | TRBV2 | TRBD2 | CATLSGGGYEQYF
TRBJ2-1 | TRBV27 | TRBD2 | CASSSGTKTYNEQFF
TRBJ2-2 | TRBV7-9 | TRBD1 | CASSLPGTGGSTGELFF
TRBJ1-2 | TRBV5-1 | TRBD1 | CASSSNQGANGYTF
TRBJ2-7 | TRBV25-1 | NA | CATAWGASYEQYF
TRBJ1-1 | TRBV11-2 | NA | CASSLSGHLMNTEAFF
TRBJ2-3 | TRBV30 | TRBD2 | CAWSALAGELDTQYF
TRBJ1-4 | TRBV15 | TRBD1 | CATSRGTGSANEKLFF
TRBJ1-2 | TRBV5-4 | NA | CASSLSLAAGGYTF
TRBJ1-3 | TRBV28 | NA | CASSFWRTGNTIYF
TRBJ2-1 | TRBV5-4 | TRBD2 | CASSFRLLAGEAYNEQFF
TRBJ2-7 | TRBV6-1 | NA | CASKVPRLVDEQYF
TRBJ1-1 | TRBV10-2 | NA | CASSDRGTHTEAFF
TRBJ2-2 | TRBV19 | TRBD2 | CASTLSGGNTGELFF
TRBJ1-1 | TRBV10-3 | TRBD1 | CAVQGAGWGTEAFF
TRBJ2-1 | TRBV7-2 | TRBD2 | CASTIPGTSLYNEQFF
TRBJ2-5 | TRBV11-2 | NA | CASSLGRQVETQYF
TRBJ2-3 | TRBV18 | TRBD2 | CASSPLTGGADTQYF
TRBJ2-5 | TRBV11-2 | NA | CASSFARGGETQYF
TRBJ2-2 | TRBV27 | NA | CASSTGTPYTGELFF
TRBJ1-2 | TRBV27 | TRBD1 | CASSLSGQGQGGYTF
TRBJ2-7 | TRBV5-1 | NA | CASSLGQGNYEQYF
TRBJ2-1 | TRBV5-4 | TRBD2 | CASSARLAGNYNEQFF
TRBJ2-1 | TRBV19 | NA | CATQGVSPASYNEQFF
TRBJ2-2 | TRBV15 | NA | CATSRVAATPGELFF
TRBJ1-1 | TRBV28 | NA | CASSFSDSPKPAFF
TRBJ2-5 | TRBV7-9 | TRBD2 | CASSPGLAGGLQETQYF
TRBJ2-7 | TRBV10-3 | TRBD1 | CAASLGTGVLEQYF